Described below is a single T cell receptor beta chain sequence and its context. This record comes from a study of blood T cell repertoires in COVID-19. Profiled with immunoSEQ multiplex PCR; TCRdb holds only in-frame clones, not every one. The table has approximately 79,000 clones, more than 85% seen once. The CDR3 length is 15 residues. V trimming: 4 bases; J trimming: 5 bases; junction bases outside the gene matches: 6. From germline, CDR1 is SGDLS and CDR2 YYNGEE. Source material: peripheral blood. The chain combines TRBV9 with TRBJ2-7; 13 bases are a match to TRBD2. This TCR came from a man aged 55 to 69 with acute or convalescent COVID-19. CDR3 sequence: CASSPGLAGENEQYF. DNA for the CDR3: TGTGCCAGCAGCCCTGGACTAGCGGGAGAGAACGAGCAGTACTTC.